This entry lists 29 T cell receptor beta chains sequenced from one sample in a study of post-analysis software for immune sequencing data. The study's findings and limits: Relative to controls, patients had five TRBV segments at higher frequency, with TRBV5-6, TRBV5-1 and TRBV20-1 among these.

These receptors' antigens are unknown. The authors incorporated unique molecular identifiers into the TCR beta cDNA libraries. Via MiXCR, TCRdb re-called the PCR reads, giving one row per CDR3 protein. The data hold approximately 660,000 distinct CDR3 sequences, with about 60% observed a single time. The sequenced material came from blood. These receptors were obtained from a girl aged 2-9 years with multiple sclerosis.

This chain connects TRBV7-9 to TRBJ2-1, with 12 bases lining up with TRBD2. This CDR3 is built from 15 residues. After removal of 4 bases from V and 9 bases from J, the junction contained 7 bases not matched to a gene. The germline V gene has CDR1 SEHNR and CDR2 FQNEAQ (reference sequence). The CDR3 region is CASSSGTSGSVEQFF. CDR3 nucleotide sequence: TGTGCCAGCAGCTCCGGGACTAGCGGGTCGGTTGAGCAGTTCTTC.

The rearrangement links TRBV14 to TRBJ2-5; no reliable D call. Looked up from germline, CDR1 is SGHDN and CDR2 is FVKESK. Trimming pared 0 bases from V and 4 bases from J, leaving 6 bases between. The CDR3 loop spans 13 amino acids. CDR3 amino acids: CASSQDYGETQYF. CDR3 nucleotide sequence: TGTGCCAGCAGCCAAGATTACGGAGAGACCCAGTACTTC. The variable domain in full, with the rest retrieved from reference TRBV14 and TRBJ2-5, is EAGVTQFPSHSVIEKGQTVTLRCDPISGHDNLYWYRRVMGKEIKFLLHFVKESKQDESGMPNNRFLAERTGGTYSTLKVQPAELEDSGVYFCASSQDYGETQYFGPGTRLLVL.

This clonotype was detected only a few times. CDR3 sequence (DNA): TGCGCCAGCAGCTTCTTATCTCAGGGAGCAGATACGCAGTATTTT. It yields the protein CASSFLSQGADTQYF. V is TRBV5-1 and J is TRBJ2-3; TRBD1 or TRBD2 may be the D gene (5 bases each). The CDR3 extends over 15 amino acids. CDR1 is SGHRS and CDR2 is YFSETQ in the germline V gene. V lost 2 bases, J lost 4 bases, and 14 bases lay in between.

CDR3 sequence: CSGLPERPRGNEQFF. The CDR3 DNA reads TGCAGCGGACTTCCCGAGCGGCCCCGTGGCAATGAGCAGTTCTTC. This chain joins TRBV29-1 and TRBJ2-1; possible D gene TRBD2, 5 bases. Germline V lookup: CDR1 SQVTM, CDR2 ANQGSEA. Trimming removed 7 bases at V and 6 bases at J, with 22 bases between. This CDR3 has 15 amino acids.

The chain has TRBV29-1 and TRBJ2-5; weak D call: TRBD2 (5 bases). CDR1 SQVTM and CDR2 ANQGSEA come from the germline V gene. This CDR3 is 13 amino acids long. Deletions cut 5 bases from V and 3 bases from J, with 13 bases between. CDR3 protein: CSVRTLEEETQYF. CDR3 nucleotide sequence: TGCAGCGTTAGGACGCTGGAGGAAGAGACCCAGTACTTC.

The rearrangement joins TRBV21-1 to TRBJ2-5; the table's D call TRBD1 went unverified against the DNA. TRBV21-1 has pseudogene status. This CDR3 spans 15 amino acids. For the CDR3, the DNA is TGTGCCAGCAGCAAAGGGGGCAGGAGGCGTGGGACCCAGTACTTC. This sequence encodes CASSKGGRRRGTQYF.

V usage is TRBV5-1 and J usage is TRBJ1-2; 11 nucleotides line up with TRBD1. CDR3 length equals 17 residues. Germline values: CDR1 SGHRS, CDR2 YFSETQ. Trimming took 0 bases from V and 2 from J; bases not matched to a gene: 6. The CDR3 here is CASSLAGTGGRNYGYTF. In nucleotides, the CDR3 is TGCGCCAGCAGCTTGGCCGGGACAGGGGGTCGGAACTATGGCTACACCTTC.

As DNA, the CDR3 is TGTGCCAGCGGACGGGAGATAGGCGGGGAGCTGTTTTTT. Translating gives CASGREIGGELFF. The chain has TRBV2 and TRBJ2-2, with D possibly TRBD2 on 6 matching bases. V shed 8 bases and J shed 7 bases, with 14 bases lying between them. The CDR3 runs to 13 residues. The germline gives CDR1 SNHLY, CDR2 FYNNEI.

This clonotype has a handful of counts. V is TRBV15 and J is TRBJ1-5; perhaps TRBD1 as D (6 bases). Germline V gives CDR1 LNHNV, CDR2 YYDKDF (reference sequence). This CDR3 has 14 residues. Trimming removed 4 bases at V and 3 bases at J, with 10 bases between. CDR3 coding DNA: TGTGCCACCAGCACGGACAGCTACAATCAGCCCCAGCATTTT. It translates to CATSTDSYNQPQHF.

In this sample, this clonotype turned up a few times. The chain couples TRBV12-3 or TRBV12-4 to TRBJ1-6, with D possibly TRBD1 on 5 matching bases. Deletions cut 2 bases from V and 7 bases from J, with 9 bases between. This CDR3 region has 14 residues. The CDR3 sequence: CASSLNRLNSPLHF. For the CDR3, the DNA is TGTGCCAGCAGTTTAAACAGGCTGAATTCACCCCTCCACTTT.

The chain joins TRBV12-3 or TRBV12-4 to TRBJ2-4; unclear D gene. Trimming shortened V by 6 bases and J by 7 bases, and 16 bases separated the two germline ends. CDR3 length: 14 amino acids. The CDR3 region has the DNA TGTGCCAGCAGGCCCGAAAACAGCGCTAACATTCAGTACTTC. Translation: CASRPENSANIQYF.

This clonotype was seen at least ten times. V gene TRBV29-1 combines with J gene TRBJ1-1; weak D call: TRBD1 (6 bases). The CDR3 consists of 13 residues. Trimming took off 6 bases at V and 4 bases at J, with 15 bases between the two ends. Per germline, CDR1 SQVTM and CDR2 ANQGSEA. As DNA, the CDR3 is TGCAGCGTGAGTAAGGGGGAGGGCACTGAAGCTTTCTTT. Protein sequence: CSVSKGEGTEAFF. The full variable domain, in which reference TRBV29-1 and TRBJ1-1 provide the parts outside the CDR3, is SAVISQKPSRDICQRGTSLTIQCQVDSQVTMMFWYRQQPGQSLTLIATANQGSEATYESGFVIDKFPISRPNLTFSTLTVSNMSPEDSSIYLCSVSKGEGTEAFFGQGTRLTVV.

Only one count was recorded for this clonotype. This chain joins TRBV5-1 and TRBJ2-7; 8 bases fit TRBD2. The DNA matches TRBJ2-5 better at its end, which makes the J call doubtful. This CDR3 comprises 15 residues. CDR1 and CDR2 (germline): SGHRS, YFSETQ. This chain's CDR3 is CASSSVVGRGETQYF. CDR3 coding DNA: TGCGCCAGCAGCTCGGTCGTCGGGAGGGGAGAGACCCAGTACTTC.

This clonotype was counted once. The rearrangement links TRBV12-3 or TRBV12-4 to TRBJ1-2; TRBD1 matches 7 bases. Trimming removed 6 bases from V and 3 bases from J; junction bases left unmatched: 4. CDR3 length: 13 residues. The CDR3 region is CASSKDRDYGYTF. DNA for the CDR3: TGTGCCAGCAGCAAAGACAGGGACTATGGCTACACCTTC.

V and J are TRBV7-2 and TRBJ2-3; 10 bases match TRBD2. In germline, CDR1 is SGHTA, CDR2 FQGNSA. The CDR3 consists of 17 residues. J was trimmed by 2 bases and V by 2 bases; bases with no gene match: 7. CDR3: CASSLKPLAGNTDTQYF. In DNA, the CDR3 is TGTGCCAGCAGCTTAAAGCCACTAGCGGGAAACACAGATACGCAGTATTTT.

This chain connects TRBV25-1 to TRBJ2-5; D gene ambiguous. V lost 3 bases, J lost 5 bases, and 10 bases lay in between. The CDR3 has 13 residues. Germline V gives CDR1 MGHDK, CDR2 SYGVNS. The DNA of the CDR3 is TGTGCCAGCAGTGAGCCCGGCTACGAGACCCAGTACTTC. Encoded protein: CASSEPGYETQYF. Looking up the rest from reference TRBV25-1 and TRBJ2-5 gives the full variable domain: EADIYQTPRYLVIGTGKKITLECSQTMGHDKMYWYQQDPGMELHLIHYSYGVNSTEKGDLSSESTVSRIRTEHFPLTLESARPSHTSQYLCASSEPGYETQYFGPGTRLLVL.

This rearrangement joins TRBV5-6 to TRBJ2-7; 7 bases are shared with TRBD2. The J call may be wrong; the DNA end is better matched by TRBJ2-5. The CDR3 is made up of 13 amino acids. Germline V gives CDR1 SGHDT, CDR2 YYEEEE. The CDR3 loop reads CASSLGLAKTQYF. The CDR3 DNA sequence: TGTGCCAGCAGCTTGGGACTAGCCAAGACCCAGTACTTC.

The chain joins TRBV4-1 to TRBJ2-1; D ambiguous. Trimming removed 5 bases from V and 3 bases from J, with 11 bases in between. From germline, CDR1 is MGHRA and CDR2 YSYEKL. The CDR3 contains 14 residues. CDR3 amino acids: CASSGELFYNEQFF. The CDR3, as DNA: TGCGCCAGCAGCGGCGAGCTCTTCTACAATGAGCAGTTCTTC.

This chain joins TRBV6-2 or TRBV6-3 and TRBJ2-1, with TRBD2 identical over 7 bases. V gave up 0 bases and J gave up 7 bases; unmatched junction bases: 3. Germline V gives CDR1 MNHEY, CDR2 SVGEGT. This CDR3 has 14 residues. CDR3 sequence (DNA): TGTGCCAGCAGTTACTCGGGTAGCGGGAATGAGCAGTTCTTC. Protein product: CASSYSGSGNEQFF.

V and J are TRBV15 and TRBJ2-2, with D perhaps matching TRBD1 or TRBD2 (5 bases each). CDR1 is LNHNV, CDR2 YYDKDF, per germline (reference sequence). V lost 5 bases and J lost 1, with 17 bases in between. The CDR3 extends over 17 amino acids. The CDR3 protein is CATSGIKGTLNTGELFF. CDR3 nucleotides: TGTGCCACCAGCGGTATTAAGGGGACGCTGAACACCGGGGAGCTGTTTTTT. The complete variable domain, with remaining parts taken from reference TRBV15 and TRBJ2-2, reads DAMVIQNPRYQVTQFGKPVTLSCSQTLNHNVMYWYQQKSSQAPKLLFHYYDKDFNNEADTPDNFQSRRPNTSFCFLDIRSPGLGDTAMYLCATSGIKGTLNTGELFFGEGSRLTVL.

This chain uses TRBV5-1 with TRBJ2-1; 9 bases are shared with TRBD2. V shed 3 bases, J shed 6 bases, and the junction held 13 bases outside the gene matches. The germline V gene has CDR1 SGHRS and CDR2 YFSETQ. The CDR3 has 17 residues. CDR3 sequence: CASSSKPLTSGPNEQFF. The DNA of the CDR3 is TGCGCCAGCAGCTCAAAACCACTGACTAGCGGTCCCAATGAGCAGTTCTTC. The full variable domain, rest sourced from reference TRBV5-1 and TRBJ2-1, is KAGVTQTPRYLIKTRGQQVTLSCSPISGHRSVSWYQQTPGQGLQFLFEYFSETQRNKGNFPGRFSGRQFSNSRSEMNVSTLELGDSALYLCASSSKPLTSGPNEQFFGPGTRLTVL.

This clonotype was found a few times. The V call is TRBV13, the J call TRBJ2-7; TRBD2 aligns across 7 bases. In germline, CDR1 is PRHDT, CDR2 FYEKMQ (reference sequence). This CDR3 comprises 14 residues. V trimming: 3 bases; J trimming: 2 bases; junction bases outside the gene matches: 4. CDR3 region: CASSLAGVTYEQYF. The CDR3 DNA sequence: TGTGCCAGCAGCTTGGCGGGGGTAACCTACGAGCAGTACTTC. The full variable domain, completed using reference TRBV13 and TRBJ2-7, is AAGVIQSPRHLIKEKRETATLKCYPIPRHDTVYWYQQGPGQDPQFLISFYEKMQSDKGSIPDRFSAQQFSDYHSELNMSSLELGDSALYFCASSLAGVTYEQYFGPGTRLTVT.

The chain combines TRBV12-3 or TRBV12-4 with TRBJ1-1; D is unresolved. The CDR3 runs to 15 residues. The V end was cut by 6 bases, the J end by 0 bases, with 14 bases between. The CDR3 region is CASSRANRMNTEAFF. In nucleotides, the CDR3 is TGTGCCAGCAGCCGGGCCAACAGAATGAACACTGAAGCTTTCTTT.

The genes are TRBV2 and TRBJ1-1; possible D gene TRBD1, 5 bases. V was pared by 3 bases and J by 10 bases, with 15 bases between. Germline CDR1 reads SNHLY; CDR2 reads FYNNEI. The CDR3 covers 13 residues. The CDR3 region is CASSEEGNPGAFF. CDR3 bases: TGTGCCAGCAGTGAGGAGGGGAATCCTGGAGCTTTCTTT.

This clonotype occurred once. The chain links TRBV6-2 or TRBV6-3 to TRBJ1-5; D remains unclear. The CDR3 extends over 14 amino acids. Germline CDR1 and CDR2: MNHEY and SVGEGT. The germline V and J ends were trimmed by 5 bases and 2 bases, with 10 bases remaining between them. This CDR3 is CASSTPNGNQPQHF. CDR3 DNA: TGTGCCAGCAGTACGCCGAATGGCAATCAGCCCCAGCATTTT.

This clonotype showed up just a few times. The chain is built from TRBV10-3 and TRBJ1-2; D not certain. Germline V CDR1 and CDR2: ENHRY, SYGVKD. The CDR3 loop spans 13 amino acids. The germline V and J ends were trimmed by 0 bases and 3 bases, with 5 bases remaining between them. This CDR3 is CAISESEDYGYTF. The CDR3, as DNA: TGTGCCATCAGTGAGTCCGAAGACTATGGCTACACCTTC.

The J gene is TRBJ2-1, the V gene TRBV25-1; D not resolved. V lost 3 bases and J lost 0, with 9 bases in between. The CDR3 spans 15 residues. CDR1 is MGHDK, CDR2 SYGVNS, per germline. In nucleotides, the CDR3 is TGTGCCAGCAGTGAGTTGAGAGGCTCCTACAATGAGCAGTTCTTC. Translated, it gives CASSELRGSYNEQFF. Together with reference TRBV25-1 and TRBJ2-1, the CDR3 gives the full variable domain: EADIYQTPRYLVIGTGKKITLECSQTMGHDKMYWYQQDPGMELHLIHYSYGVNSTEKGDLSSESTVSRIRTEHFPLTLESARPSHTSQYLCASSELRGSYNEQFFGPGTRLTVL.

The V gene is TRBV12-3 or TRBV12-4, the J gene TRBJ2-3; no firm D call. The CDR3 is 15 residues long. V lost 5 bases and J 4 bases, leaving 16 bases between the germline ends. CDR3 loop: CASSPLVGNPDTQYF. Written as DNA, the CDR3 is TGTGCCAGCAGTCCCTTGGTGGGAAACCCAGATACGCAGTATTTT.

This clonotype occurred a few times. The chain recombines TRBV7-2 with TRBJ1-2; maybe TRBD1 (5 bases). V lost 3 bases and J lost 2, with 13 bases in between. The CDR3 is 15 residues long. Germline V lookup: CDR1 SGHTA, CDR2 FQGNSA. For the CDR3, the DNA is TGTGCCAGCAGCTTCCCGGGACGGTTGAACTATGGCTACACCTTC. It codes for CASSFPGRLNYGYTF.